The rows below give T cell receptor beta chains drawn from one sample of a study of early stage breast cancer tumors. The repertoire was sequenced with immunoSEQ multiplex PCR; TCRdb's copy has only in-frame clones and lacks some. This sample carries about 17,000 clones, around 83% of them seen once, and the ten largest clones take under 2%. What was sequenced was blood. These receptors were collected from a person aged 65 to 85 with breast cancer. Each CDR3 is given with its conserved first and last residue. The D gene is left open where the match is weak. Only part of the rows carry a size: once, few, many, or a class if the clone is expanded.

D,length,V,J,size,DNA,CDR3
NA,13,TRBV5-1,TRBJ1-2,few,TGCGCCAGCAGCTTGGACCGCGCCTATGGCTACACCTTC,CASSLDRAYGYTF
NA,15,TRBV5-1,TRBJ2-5,NA,TGCGCCAGCAGCTTGGCCGGAGACAGCCAAGAGACCCAGTACTTC,CASSLAGDSQETQYF
NA,13,TRBV6-5,TRBJ1-6,NA,TGTGCCAGCAGGGAAACAGGGTTATCACCCCTCCACTTT,CASRETGLSPLHF
TRBD2,15,TRBV7-3,TRBJ2-3,NA,TGTGCCAGCAGCCTTAGCGGGGGCCTCACAGATACGCAGTATTTT,CASSLSGGLTDTQYF
NA,16,TRBV4-1,TRBJ2-7,NA,TGCGCCAGCAGCCCAACGATGGGGGCGAACACCTACGAGCAGTACTTC,CASSPTMGANTYEQYF
TRBD2,15,TRBV6-1,TRBJ2-7,NA,TGTGCCAGCAGTGCCGAGCGGGGGGGCCCCTACGAGCAGTACTTC,CASSAERGGPYEQYF
TRBD1,15,TRBV2,TRBJ2-3,NA,TGTGCCAGCAGTGACAGGGGGCTTGGCACAGATACGCAGTATTTT,CASSDRGLGTDTQYF
NA,10,TRBV30,TRBJ1-1,few,TGTGCCTGGAGTAGACAAGGAGCTTTCTTT,CAWSRQGAFF
NA,13,TRBV7-2,TRBJ2-7,NA,TGTGCCAGCAGCTCCGGGTCCAGCTACGAGCAGTACTTC,CASSSGSSYEQYF
NA,12,TRBV1,TRBJ2-5,NA,TGCACCAGCAGCCAAGAGCGAGAGACCCAGTACTTC,CTSSQERETQYF
NA,11,TRBV19,TRBJ2-5,NA,TGTGCCACTGGGCAGGCCGAGACCCAGTACTTC,CATGQAETQYF
NA,14,TRBV6-4,TRBJ2-7,once,TGTGCCAGCAGTGACGCGGACATTCCCTACGAGCAGTACTTC,CASSDADIPYEQYF
TRBD1,15,TRBV27,TRBJ2-7,NA,TGTGCCAGCAGTTCCGCGGGACAGGGGACCTACGAGCAGTACTTC,CASSSAGQGTYEQYF
NA,15,TRBV19,TRBJ1-5,NA,TGTGCCAGTAGTATAGTGGGGCAGATAAATCAGCCCCAGCATTTT,CASSIVGQINQPQHF
TRBD2,17,TRBV5-4,TRBJ2-3,NA,TGTGCCAGCAGCTTGAAACTAGCGGGGGGGTCCACAGATACGCAGTATTTT,CASSLKLAGGSTDTQYF
TRBD1,14,TRBV11-2,TRBJ2-1,NA,TGTGCCAGCAGCCCTCCGGGACAGTACAATGAGCAGTTCTTC,CASSPPGQYNEQFF
TRBD1,15,TRBV11-2,TRBJ1-1,NA,TGTGCCAGCAGCGCCCTAAAACAGGGGGAGGCTGAAGCTTTCTTT,CASSALKQGEAEAFF
NA,15,TRBV5-1,TRBJ1-2,NA,TGCGCCAGCAGCTTGGAATTGGGCGCTAACTATGGCTACACCTTC,CASSLELGANYGYTF
TRBD1,15,TRBV11-3,TRBJ1-3,NA,TGTGCCAGCAGCCGGACAGGGGGATTTGGAAACACCATATATTTT,CASSRTGGFGNTIYF
NA,13,TRBV4-3,TRBJ2-7,NA,TGCGCCAGCAGCCAAGTATTCGCGGGCGAGCAGTACTTC,CASSQVFAGEQYF
NA,15,TRBV5-4,TRBJ2-3,NA,TGTGCCAGCAGCCTCCGCGGTCCCAGCACAGATACGCAGTATTTT,CASSLRGPSTDTQYF
NA,18,TRBV21-1,TRBJ1-5,NA,TGTGCCAGCAGCAAACGCGTATATCTGGGAGATGGCAATCAGCCCCAGCATTTT,CASSKRVYLGDGNQPQHF
TRBD2,16,TRBV10-2,TRBJ2-1,once,TGCGCCAGCAGTGCCCTAACTAGCGGGGATTTCATTGAGCAGTTCTTC,CASSALTSGDFIEQFF
NA,15,TRBV18,TRBJ1-1,NA,TGTGCCAGCTCACCTACCCCGAGCGGAGGCACTGAAGCTTTCTTT,CASSPTPSGGTEAFF
NA,14,TRBV5-1,TRBJ1-1,NA,TGCGCCAGCAGCTTGATGGTAGAGAACACTGAAGCTTTCTTT,CASSLMVENTEAFF
TRBD1,19,TRBV18,TRBJ1-2,NA,TGTGCCAGCTCACCCCCCGGGACAGGTCACCAGAGGACTAACTATGGCTACACCTTC,CASSPPGTGHQRTNYGYTF
NA,14,TRBV19,TRBJ1-2,NA,TGTGCCAGTGCAGACAACAGGAGGGGTTTAGGCTACACCTTC,CASADNRRGLGYTF
NA,14,TRBV27,TRBJ1-1,NA,TGTGCCAGCAGTTTATTGGCGGGGAACACTGAAGCTTTCTTT,CASSLLAGNTEAFF
TRBD2,14,TRBV9,TRBJ2-5,NA,TGTGCCAGCAGCGTAGCCCCCGGGGGGGAGACCCAGTACTTC,CASSVAPGGETQYF
TRBD2,15,TRBV11-1,TRBJ2-1,NA,TGTGCCAGCAGCTCCCGGTGGATCGGGGGGGCTGAGCAGTTCTTC,CASSSRWIGGAEQFF
NA,16,TRBV6-4,TRBJ1-6,NA,TGTGCCAGCAGTGAGCAGGGGAGCTCCTATAATTCACCCCTCCACTTT,CASSEQGSSYNSPLHF
TRBD1,14,TRBV5-8,TRBJ2-1,NA,TGTGCCAGCAGCCTGGGACAGGCAGTCATCGAGCAGTTCTTC,CASSLGQAVIEQFF
NA,16,TRBV11-2,TRBJ1-3,NA,TGTGCCAGCAGCTTAGGACAGCACAGCTCTGGAAACACCATATATTTT,CASSLGQHSSGNTIYF
TRBD1,16,TRBV5-1,TRBJ1-1,NA,TGCGCCAGCAGCTTAGGACAGGTGCATATGAACACTGAAGCTTTCTTT,CASSLGQVHMNTEAFF
NA,14,TRBV6-1,TRBJ2-1,NA,TGTGCCAGCAGTGTCCGGGTCTGGGACAATGAGCAGTTCTTC,CASSVRVWDNEQFF
NA,14,TRBV30,TRBJ1-2,NA,TGTGCCTGGACCCCGGGACTCTCCGGTCATGGCTACACCTTC,CAWTPGLSGHGYTF
TRBD1,13,TRBV11-2,TRBJ2-1,NA,TGTGCCAGCAGCATGACAGGGGACAATGAGCAGTTCTTC,CASSMTGDNEQFF
NA,15,TRBV19,TRBJ1-3,NA,TGTGCCAGTACTCTGGAGGCATCCTCTGGAAACACCATATATTTT,CASTLEASSGNTIYF
NA,12,TRBV27,TRBJ1-5,few,TGTGCCAGCAGTTCCCGGGATCAGCCCCAGCATTTT,CASSSRDQPQHF
TRBD2,14,TRBV7-7,TRBJ2-7,few,TGTGCCAGCAGCCCGGGGACTACATACTACGAGCAGTACTTC,CASSPGTTYYEQYF
NA,12,TRBV15,TRBJ1-1,NA,TGTGCCACCAGCAGCCCGGTGCGGCAAGCTTTCTTT,CATSSPVRQAFF
NA,17,TRBV6-1,TRBJ2-3,NA,TGTGCCAGCAGTGACCCCCTGAGCCGGGGGATCACAGATACGCAGTATTTT,CASSDPLSRGITDTQYF
TRBD2,16,TRBV7-9,TRBJ2-3,NA,TGTGCCAGCAGCCCCTGGACTAGCGGTAGCACAGATACGCAGTATTTT,CASSPWTSGSTDTQYF
TRBD1,13,TRBV5-8,TRBJ2-7,few,TGTGCCAGCAGTGAGGGGGCTGGGTACGAGCAGTACTTC,CASSEGAGYEQYF
NA,15,TRBV5-1,TRBJ2-1,once,TGCGCCAGCAGCTTGGCTACGTTGCGCTACAATGAGCAGTTCTTC,CASSLATLRYNEQFF
TRBD1,14,TRBV27,TRBJ2-5,NA,TGTGCCAGCAGATGGACAGGGATGCAAGAGACCCAGTACTTC,CASRWTGMQETQYF
TRBD2,16,TRBV9,TRBJ2-3,NA,TGTGCCAGCAGTCTCGGAATAGCGGGGGTGGAAGATACGCAGTATTTT,CASSLGIAGVEDTQYF
TRBD2,15,TRBV7-7,TRBJ2-1,NA,TGTGCCAGCAGCCTCGGACTAGCGGGGTTTAATGAGCAGTTCTTC,CASSLGLAGFNEQFF
NA,17,TRBV19,TRBJ1-2,once,TGTGCCAGTAGTATAGAATCGGCAGGGCGTTATAACTATGGCTACACCTTC,CASSIESAGRYNYGYTF
NA,14,TRBV5-1,TRBJ2-3,NA,TGCGCCAGCAGCTTGGACAGTCCCACAGATACGCAGTATTTT,CASSLDSPTDTQYF
NA,14,TRBV5-1,TRBJ1-4,NA,TGCGCCAGCAGTCCCGGGAGCCTTGGTGAAAAACTGTTTTTT,CASSPGSLGEKLFF
TRBD1,15,TRBV7-9,TRBJ2-7,few,TGTGCCAGCAGGGATCCGGGACAGGGGTTCTACGAGCAGTACTTC,CASRDPGQGFYEQYF